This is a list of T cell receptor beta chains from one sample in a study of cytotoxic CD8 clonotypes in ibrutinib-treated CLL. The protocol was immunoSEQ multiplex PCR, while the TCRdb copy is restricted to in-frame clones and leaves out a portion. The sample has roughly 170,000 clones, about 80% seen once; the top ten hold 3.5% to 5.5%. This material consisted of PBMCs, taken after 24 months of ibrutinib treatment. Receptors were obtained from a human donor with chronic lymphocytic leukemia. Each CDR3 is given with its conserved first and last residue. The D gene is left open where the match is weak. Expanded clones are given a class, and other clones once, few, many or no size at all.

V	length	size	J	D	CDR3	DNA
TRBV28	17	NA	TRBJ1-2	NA	CASSLWFRGQGNYGYTF	TGTGCCAGCAGTTTATGGTTCCGCGGTCAGGGGAACTATGGCTACACCTTC
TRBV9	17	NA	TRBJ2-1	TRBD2	CASSEHTGTSGNNEQFF	TGTGCCAGCAGCGAGCACACCGGGACTAGCGGCAACAATGAGCAGTTCTTC
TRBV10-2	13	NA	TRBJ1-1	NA	CASSEGWGTEAFF	TGCGCCAGCAGTGAAGGGTGGGGCACTGAAGCTTTCTTT
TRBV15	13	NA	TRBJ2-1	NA	CATSRDRDNEQFF	TGTGCCACCAGCAGAGACAGGGACAATGAGCAGTTCTTC
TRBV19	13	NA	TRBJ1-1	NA	CASSIVTNTEAFF	TGTGCCAGTAGTATCGTCACGAACACTGAAGCTTTCTTT
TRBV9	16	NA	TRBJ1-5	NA	CASSSPPGGSDQPQHF	TGTGCCAGCAGCTCCCCGCCGGGAGGAAGCGATCAGCCCCAGCATTTT
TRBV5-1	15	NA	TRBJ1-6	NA	CASSFRQQANSPLHF	TGCGCCAGCAGCTTCAGACAACAAGCGAATTCACCCCTCCACTTT
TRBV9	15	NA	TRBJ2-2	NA	CASSVGGANTGELFF	TGTGCCAGCAGCGTAGGCGGCGCGAACACCGGGGAGCTGTTTTTT
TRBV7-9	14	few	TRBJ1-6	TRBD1	CASSPRDSYSPLHF	TGTGCCAGCAGCCCCCGGGACAGCTATTCACCCCTCCACTTT
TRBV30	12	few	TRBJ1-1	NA	CAWGRGNTEAFF	TGTGCCTGGGGCAGGGGTAATACTGAAGCTTTCTTT
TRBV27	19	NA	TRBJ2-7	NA	CASSPPPGRERLRFYEQYF	TGTGCCAGCAGCCCCCCGCCCGGCAGGGAGCGCCTCCGCTTCTACGAGCAGTACTTC
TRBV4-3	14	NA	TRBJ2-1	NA	CASSQESGGGEQFF	TGCGCCAGCAGCCAAGAATCTGGGGGTGGTGAGCAGTTCTTC
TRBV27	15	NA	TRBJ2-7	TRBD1	CASRRGQGAFYEQYF	TGTGCCAGCAGGCGCGGACAGGGGGCATTCTACGAGCAGTACTTC
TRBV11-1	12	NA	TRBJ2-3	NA	CASSPFWGTQYF	TGTGCCAGCAGCCCCTTCTGGGGTACGCAGTATTTT
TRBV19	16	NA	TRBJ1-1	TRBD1	CASSIGTGASNTEAFF	TGTGCCAGTAGTATTGGGACAGGGGCTTCGAACACTGAAGCTTTCTTT
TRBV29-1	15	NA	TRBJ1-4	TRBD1	CSANVYRGEGEKLFF	TGCAGCGCTAACGTGTACAGGGGAGAGGGTGAAAAACTGTTTTTT
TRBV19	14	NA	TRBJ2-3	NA	CASSMQRGVDTQYF	TGTGCCAGTAGTATGCAACGGGGAGTGGATACGCAGTATTTT
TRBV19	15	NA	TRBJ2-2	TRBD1	CASSIRQGRTGELFF	TGTGCCAGTAGTATACGACAGGGGAGGACCGGGGAGCTGTTTTTT
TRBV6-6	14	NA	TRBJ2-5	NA	CASILNLEGETQYF	TGTGCCAGCATTCTAAATCTCGAGGGAGAGACCCAGTACTTC
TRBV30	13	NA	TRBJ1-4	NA	CAWRSLGHEKLFF	TGTGCCTGGAGGAGCCTGGGCCATGAAAAACTGTTTTTT
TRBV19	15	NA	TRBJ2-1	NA	CASKQGDGGINEQFF	TGTGCCAGTAAGCAGGGAGATGGGGGTATCAATGAGCAGTTCTTC
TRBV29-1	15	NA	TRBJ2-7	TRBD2	CSAVGLAGSTYEQYF	TGCAGCGCCGTGGGACTAGCGGGTAGCACCTACGAGCAGTACTTC
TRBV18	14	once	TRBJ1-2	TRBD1	CASSPPDRHNGYTF	TGTGCCAGCTCACCCCCGGACAGGCACAATGGCTACACCTTC
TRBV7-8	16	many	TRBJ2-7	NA	CASTSGTLAPGYEQYF	TGTGCCAGCACCTCGGGGACTCTCGCCCCAGGGTACGAGCAGTACTTC
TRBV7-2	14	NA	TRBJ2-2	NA	CASSPDGNTGELFF	TGTGCCAGCAGCCCGGACGGAAACACCGGGGAGCTGTTTTTT
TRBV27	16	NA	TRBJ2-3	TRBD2	CASSLFLAGLTDTQYF	TGTGCCAGCAGTTTATTCCTAGCGGGACTCACAGATACGCAGTATTTT
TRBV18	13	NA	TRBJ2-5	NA	CASSPLEQETQYF	TGTGCCAGCTCACCACTGGAACAAGAGACCCAGTACTTC
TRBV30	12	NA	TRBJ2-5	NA	CAFSPLGETQYF	TGTGCCTTCTCCCCCCTAGGAGAGACCCAGTACTTC
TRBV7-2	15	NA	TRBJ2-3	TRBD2	CASSLDPRAGDTQYF	TGTGCCAGCAGCTTAGACCCCCGAGCGGGGGATACGCAGTATTTT
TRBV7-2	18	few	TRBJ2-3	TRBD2	CASSLAPRTSGSTDTQYF	TGTGCCAGCAGCTTAGCCCCTAGGACTAGCGGGAGCACAGATACGCAGTATTTT
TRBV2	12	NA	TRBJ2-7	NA	CASSETWDEQYF	TGTGCCAGCAGTGAAACGTGGGATGAGCAGTACTTC
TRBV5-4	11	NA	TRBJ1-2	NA	CASSFHGGYTF	TGTGCCAGCAGCTTCCATGGTGGCTACACCTTC
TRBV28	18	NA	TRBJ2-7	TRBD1	CASSLWAPGQGGTYEQYF	TGTGCCAGCAGTTTATGGGCACCGGGACAGGGGGGAACCTACGAGCAGTACTTC
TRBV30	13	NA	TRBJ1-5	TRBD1	CAWAGTANQPQHF	TGTGCCTGGGCCGGGACAGCGAATCAGCCCCAGCATTTT
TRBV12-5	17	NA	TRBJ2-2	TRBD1	CASGLELNRGPAGELFF	TGTGCTAGTGGTTTGGAACTCAACAGGGGGCCGGCCGGGGAGCTGTTTTTT
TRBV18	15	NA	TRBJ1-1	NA	CASSPQGFGNTEAFF	TGTGCCAGCTCACCTCAGGGTTTCGGGAACACTGAAGCTTTCTTT
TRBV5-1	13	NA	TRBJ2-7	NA	CASSPGFSYEQYF	TGCGCCAGCAGCCCCGGGTTCTCCTACGAGCAGTACTTC
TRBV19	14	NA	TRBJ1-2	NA	CASSIEQGRYGYTF	TGTGCCAGTAGTATAGAGCAGGGCCGGTATGGCTACACCTTC